Presented here are 9 T cell receptor beta chains from one specimen sequenced in a study of T cells in women clearing cervical HPV infection. Sequenced by immunoSEQ multiplex PCR; TCRdb stores in-frame clones only, minus some. The sample has more than 20,000 clones. Sequenced sample: blood buffy coat. The receptors were sampled from a woman aged 18-70 years with a cervical HPV16 infection that either progressed to CIN3+ or cleared (not recorded which).

As to this clone: The CDR3 end is not reached by the read, which stops 3 residues before it; the germline J gene fills it in. V usage is TRBV7-2 and J usage is TRBJ1-2; D is possibly TRBD1 (5 bases). The CDR3 contains 15 residues. CDR1 SGHTA and CDR2 FQGNSA come from the germline V gene. Incomplete CDR3 DNA: TGTGCCAGCAGCTTATTAGCGGGAGGGGCCAATGAC. It codes for CASSLLAGGAND. The whole CDR3 region reads CASSLLAGGANDYTF.

As concerns this clone: The CDR3 goes on 3 residues after the read ends, and that part is filled in from the germline J gene. The chain couples TRBV5-1 to TRBJ2-1; TRBD1 might be the D (6 bases). Looked up from germline, CDR1 is SGHRS and CDR2 is YFSETQ. The CDR3 totals 16 residues. With 4 bases removed from V and 0 bases from J, the gap between germline ends came to 14 bases. The CDR3 loop is CASSLQGKSSYNEQFF. The sequenced CDR3 bases are TGCGCCAGCAGCCTACAGGGAAAGAGCTCCTACAATGAG.

Concerning this clone: The sequenced fragment ends 3 residues before the CDR3 boundary, so the rest is inferred from the germline J gene. This chain links TRBV29-1 with TRBJ1-1; D not resolved. This CDR3 spans 11 amino acids. Trimming stripped 8 bases from V and 2 bases from J, with 9 bases between. CDR1 SQVTM and CDR2 ANQGSEA come from the germline V gene. The CDR3 reads CSSFSNTEAFF. The CDR3 DNA, read in part, is TGCAGCTCATTCAGTAACACTGAA.

Concerning this clone itself: The read stops 3 residues short of the end of the CDR3; the missing end is completed from the germline J gene. The chain carries TRBV19 and TRBJ2-1; D perhaps matches TRBD2 (5 bases). The V gene's germline CDR1 is LNHDA and CDR2 SQIVND (reference sequence). This CDR3 comprises 14 residues. V was cut by 5 bases and J by 5 bases, with 13 bases left in between. The CDR3 is CASSPFRGDNEQFF. Incomplete CDR3 DNA: TGTGCCAGTAGTCCGTTTCGGGGTGACAATGAG.

As to this clone: The read gets to within 3 residues of the CDR3 end, and the germline J gene fills in the rest. This chain links TRBV20-1 with TRBJ2-1; the D gene is possibly TRBD2 (7 bases). This CDR3 has 14 residues. The germline gives CDR1 DFQATT, CDR2 SNEGSKA (reference sequence). V shed 5 bases and J shed 8 bases, with 19 bases lying between them. The CDR3 is CSASEGGGEYEQFF. The sequenced CDR3 bases are TGCAGTGCTTCAGAAGGGGGGGGCGAATATGAG.

The sequenced part of the CDR3 DNA is TGCGCCAGCAGCTTGATTGGCTCAGGGGCCAACGTA. Its protein product is CASSLIGSGANV. The CDR3 as a whole reads CASSLIGSGANVLFF. V and J are TRBV5-1 and TRBJ1-4; possibly TRBD1 for D (6 bases). The read falls 3 residues short of the CDR3 end, and the missing part is taken from the germline J gene. The germline gives CDR1 SGHRS, CDR2 YFSETQ. This CDR3 spans 15 amino acids.

As regards this clone: The CDR3 end lies 3 residues beyond the end of the read and is filled in from the germline J gene. The gene calls are TRBV4-1 and TRBJ2-7; 8 nucleotides line up with TRBD1. Germline V gene sequence: CDR1 MGHRA, CDR2 YSYEKL. V lost 4 bases, J lost 4 bases, and 12 bases stayed unmatched. The CDR3 runs to 16 residues. CDR3 bases read: TGCGCCAGCAGCCCAAGATCTGACAGGGGAGGTTACGAG. Its protein product is CASSPRSDRGGYE. The full CDR3 protein is CASSPRSDRGGYEQYF.

Comments on this clone: Read coverage stops 3 residues before the CDR3 terminus; the germline J gene supplies the remainder. V usage is TRBV20-1 and J usage is TRBJ1-1, with a tentative D call TRBD1 (6 bases). Germline CDR1 and CDR2: DFQATT and SNEGSKA (reference sequence). This CDR3 contains 14 residues. The CDR3 spells CSARDGSGGPVAFF. The sequenced CDR3 bases are TGCAGTGCTAGGGACGGTTCCGGGGGGCCGGTA.

A note on this clone: The CDR3 end is not reached by the read, which stops 3 residues before it; the germline J gene fills it in. This chain uses TRBV30 with TRBJ1-4; 7 positions agree with TRBD1. Per germline, CDR1 GTSNPN and CDR2 SVGIG (reference sequence). J lost 8 bases, V lost 2 bases, and 5 bases had no gene match. The CDR3 sequence is 13 residues long. Here the CDR3 reads CAWSRRGQEKLFF. CDR3 DNA, as far as it was read: TGTGCCTGGAGTAGGAGGGGGCAGGAAAAA.